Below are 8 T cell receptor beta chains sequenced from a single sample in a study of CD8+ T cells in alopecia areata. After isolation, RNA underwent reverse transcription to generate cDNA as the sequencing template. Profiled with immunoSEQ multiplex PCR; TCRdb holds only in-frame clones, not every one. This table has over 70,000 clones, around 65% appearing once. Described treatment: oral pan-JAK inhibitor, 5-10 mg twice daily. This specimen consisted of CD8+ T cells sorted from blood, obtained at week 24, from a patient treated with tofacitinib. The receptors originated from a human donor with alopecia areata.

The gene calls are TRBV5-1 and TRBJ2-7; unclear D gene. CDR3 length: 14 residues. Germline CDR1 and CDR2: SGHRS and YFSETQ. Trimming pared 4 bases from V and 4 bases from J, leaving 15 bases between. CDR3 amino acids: CASSPDGEPYEQYF. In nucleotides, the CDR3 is TGCGCCAGCAGCCCTGATGGAGAGCCTTACGAGCAGTACTTC.

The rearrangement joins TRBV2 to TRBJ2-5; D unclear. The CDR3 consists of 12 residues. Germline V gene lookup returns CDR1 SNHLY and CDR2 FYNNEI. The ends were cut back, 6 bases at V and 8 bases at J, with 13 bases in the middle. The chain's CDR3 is CASRWQLRTQYF. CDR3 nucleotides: TGTGCCAGCAGGTGGCAGCTCCGAACCCAGTACTTC. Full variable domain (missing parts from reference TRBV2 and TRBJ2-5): EPEVTQTPSHQVTQMGQEVILRCVPISNHLYFYWYRQILGQKVEFLVSFYNNEISEKSEIFDDQFSVERPDGSNFTLKIRSTKLEDSAMYFCASRWQLRTQYFGPGTRLLVL.

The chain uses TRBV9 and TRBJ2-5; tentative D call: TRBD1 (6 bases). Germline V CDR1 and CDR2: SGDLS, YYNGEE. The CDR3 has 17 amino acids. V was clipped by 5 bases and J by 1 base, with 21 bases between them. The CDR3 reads CASSPLAGAVSQETQYF. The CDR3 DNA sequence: TGTGCCAGCAGTCCGCTAGCAGGGGCGGTGTCCCAAGAGACCCAGTACTTC. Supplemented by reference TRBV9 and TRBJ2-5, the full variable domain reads DSGVTQTPKHLITATGQRVTLRCSPRSGDLSVYWYQQSLDQGLQFLIQYYNGEERAKGNILERFSAQQFPDLHSELNLSSLELGDSALYFCASSPLAGAVSQETQYFGPGTRLLVL.

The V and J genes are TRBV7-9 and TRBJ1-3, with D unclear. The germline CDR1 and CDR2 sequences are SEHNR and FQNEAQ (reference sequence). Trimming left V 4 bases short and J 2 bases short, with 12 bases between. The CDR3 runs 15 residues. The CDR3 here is CASSSPTVTGNTIYF. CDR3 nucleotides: TGTGCCAGCAGCTCCCCGACCGTTACTGGAAACACCATATATTTT.

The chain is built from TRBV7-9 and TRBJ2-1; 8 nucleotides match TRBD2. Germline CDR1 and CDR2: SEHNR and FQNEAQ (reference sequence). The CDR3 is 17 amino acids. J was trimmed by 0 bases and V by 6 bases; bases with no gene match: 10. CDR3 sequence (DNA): TGTGCCAGCAGACCAATAGCGGGGCAGAGCTCCTACAATGAGCAGTTCTTC. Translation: CASRPIAGQSSYNEQFF.

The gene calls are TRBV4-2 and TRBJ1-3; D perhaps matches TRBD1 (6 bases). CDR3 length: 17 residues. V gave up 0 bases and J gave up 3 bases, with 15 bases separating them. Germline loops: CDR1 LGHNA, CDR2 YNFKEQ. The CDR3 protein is CASSQDRARGYGNTIYF. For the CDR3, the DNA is TGTGCCAGCAGCCAAGATCGTGCCAGGGGATATGGAAACACCATATATTTT.

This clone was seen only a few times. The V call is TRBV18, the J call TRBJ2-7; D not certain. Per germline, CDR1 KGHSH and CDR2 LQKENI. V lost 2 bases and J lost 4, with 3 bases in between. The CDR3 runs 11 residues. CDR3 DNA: TGTGCCAGCTCACCAGGGTACGAGCAGTACTTC. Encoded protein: CASSPGYEQYF. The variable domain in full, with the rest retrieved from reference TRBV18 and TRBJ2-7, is NAGVMQNPRHLVRRRGQEARLRCSPMKGHSHVYWYRQLPEEGLKFMVYLQKENIIDESGMPKERFSAEFPKEGPSILRIQQVVRGDSAAYFCASSPGYEQYFGPGTRLTVT.

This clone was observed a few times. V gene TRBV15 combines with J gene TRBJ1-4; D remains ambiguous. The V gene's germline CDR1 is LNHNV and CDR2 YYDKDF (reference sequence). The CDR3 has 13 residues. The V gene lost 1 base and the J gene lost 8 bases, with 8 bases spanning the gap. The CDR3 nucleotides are TGTGCCACCAGCAGAGTAGGCCGGGAAAAACTGTTTTTT. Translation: CATSRVGREKLFF.